What follows are 2 T cell receptor beta chains derived from one specimen sequenced in a study of chemoradiotherapy in HPV16-positive cancers. Some clones are missing from TCRdb's copy, which holds only in-frame ones; the method was immunoSEQ multiplex PCR. The table records roughly 4,600 clones, roughly 87% of them present only once. The specimen was tumor tissue, collected from a patient who underwent chemoradiotherapy. The receptors were sampled from a human donor with HPV-associated anogenital cancer.

This clone was seen more than once but under ten times. The chain is built from TRBV11-3 and TRBJ1-1, with D uncertain. V shed 1 base and J shed 3 bases, with 9 bases lying between them. The CDR3 is made up of 14 amino acids. Per germline, CDR1 SGHNT and CDR2 YENEEA. In DNA form, the CDR3 reads TGTGCCAGCAGCTTAGGGGTCGGATACACTGAAGCTTTCTTT. It specifies CASSLGVGYTEAFF.

A single count supports this clone. V usage is TRBV5-1 and J usage is TRBJ1-5; D call uncertain. This CDR3 is built from 14 residues. With 0 bases removed from V and 3 bases from J, the gap between germline ends came to 7 bases. CDR1 is SGHRS, CDR2 YFSETQ, per germline. The CDR3 DNA is TGCGCCAGCAGCTTGGAAGGGCTCAATCAGCCCCAGCATTTT. This translates into CASSLEGLNQPQHF.